This is a list of T cell receptor beta chains from one sample in a study of radiotherapy plus CTLA-4 blockade in lung cancer. TCRdb's copy holds only in-frame clones and misses some; the assay was immunoSEQ multiplex PCR. The sample has 90,000 to 130,000 clones, 81% seen once; the top ten hold about 3.3%. The sample in question was peripheral blood, obtained from a patient treated with radiotherapy plus ipilimumab. Receptors were obtained from a human donor with non-small cell lung cancer that progressed on radiotherapy plus ipilimumab. Some clones in this sample may be carry-over from other donors' samples. Each CDR3 is given with its conserved first and last residue. The D gene is left open where the match is weak. Clone size is not always given. Where it is, it says once, few, many or a class for expanded clones.

CASSLRAGVPEAFF | TRBV4-3 | NA | TRBJ1-1 | once
CASSAHVAGTYNEQFF | TRBV25-1 | NA | TRBJ2-1 | NA
CASSLAVVNTEAFF | TRBV7-2 | NA | TRBJ1-1 | NA
CASRRGPPSSYEQYF | TRBV27 | NA | TRBJ2-7 | NA
CASSWGQGDGNEQFF | TRBV6-6 | TRBD1 | TRBJ2-1 | few
CASSLSGMFTEAFF | TRBV4-1 | NA | TRBJ1-1 | NA
CASSSIGGQGNYGYTF | TRBV7-9 | NA | TRBJ1-2 | NA
CASSFRIGTAGDTEAFF | TRBV7-9 | TRBD1 | TRBJ1-1 | NA
CASSPHTSPDTQYF | TRBV7-2 | NA | TRBJ2-3 | NA
CASSRDRISSGNTIYF | TRBV5-1 | TRBD1 | TRBJ1-3 | NA
CATSRLAGSSYNEQFF | TRBV15 | TRBD2 | TRBJ2-1 | NA
CASSSSGPSYNEQFF | TRBV27 | NA | TRBJ2-1 | NA
CASSLLRDTQYF | TRBV25-1 | NA | TRBJ2-3 | NA
CAIRSDQNEKLFF | TRBV10-3 | NA | TRBJ1-4 | few
CASSFGQGGYEQYF | TRBV7-6 | TRBD1 | TRBJ2-7 | many
CASSIEYYRAAGELFF | TRBV19 | NA | TRBJ1-4 | once
CASSLVPSGEAQYF | TRBV5-6 | TRBD2 | TRBJ2-5 | NA
CASSESVKHQPQHF | TRBV10-1 | NA | TRBJ1-5 | NA
CASSERVNTDTQYF | TRBV6-1 | NA | TRBJ2-3 | NA
CASSQDWGTATNEKLFF | TRBV4-3 | TRBD1 | TRBJ1-4 | NA
CASSVGTGGYTNEKLFF | TRBV9 | TRBD1 | TRBJ1-4 | NA
CASSPLGGTNGGELFF | TRBV7-2 | TRBD2 | TRBJ2-2 | NA
CASSRQGGNQPQHF | TRBV19 | TRBD1 | TRBJ1-5 | NA
CASSAGLSSYNEQFF | TRBV18 | NA | TRBJ2-1 | NA